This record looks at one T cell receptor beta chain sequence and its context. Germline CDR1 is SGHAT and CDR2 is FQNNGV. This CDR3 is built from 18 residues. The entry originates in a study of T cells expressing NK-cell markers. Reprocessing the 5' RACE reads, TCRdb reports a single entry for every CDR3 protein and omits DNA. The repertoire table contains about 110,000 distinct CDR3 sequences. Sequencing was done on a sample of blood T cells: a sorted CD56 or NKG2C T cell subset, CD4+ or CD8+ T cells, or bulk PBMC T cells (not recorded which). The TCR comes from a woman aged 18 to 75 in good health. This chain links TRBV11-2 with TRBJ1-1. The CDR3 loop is CASSLPAEAPAMNTEAFF.